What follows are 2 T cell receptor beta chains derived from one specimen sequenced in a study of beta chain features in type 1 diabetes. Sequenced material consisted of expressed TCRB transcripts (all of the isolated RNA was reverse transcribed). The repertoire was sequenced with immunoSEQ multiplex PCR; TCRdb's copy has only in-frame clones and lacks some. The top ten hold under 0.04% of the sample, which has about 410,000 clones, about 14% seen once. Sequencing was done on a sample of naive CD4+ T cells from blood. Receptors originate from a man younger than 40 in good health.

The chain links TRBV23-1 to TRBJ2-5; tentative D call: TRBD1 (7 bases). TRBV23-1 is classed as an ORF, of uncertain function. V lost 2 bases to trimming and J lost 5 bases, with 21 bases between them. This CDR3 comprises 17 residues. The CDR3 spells CASSQTRGEQGRETQYF. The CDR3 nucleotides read TGCGCCAGCAGTCAAACCAGAGGGGAACAGGGGAGGGAGACCCAGTACTTC.

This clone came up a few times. The CDR3 nucleotides are TGTGCCAGCAGCCAATCATTAAGACGGGGGGGTACGGAGCAGTACTTC. It encodes CASSQSLRRGGTEQYF. The gene calls are TRBV4-2 and TRBJ2-7; TRBD2 aligns across 8 bases. The CDR3 spans 16 residues. The V segment lost 2 bases and the J segment 7 bases; nucleotides outside the gene matches: 13. The V gene's germline CDR1 is LGHNA and CDR2 YNFKEQ.